This T cell receptor beta chain was identified during a study of PD-1 blockade in classical Hodgkin lymphoma. About the research overall: Nivolumab dosed at 3 mg/kg went to patients intravenously every 2 weeks.

Study-wide findings and caveats: In newly diagnosed patients, baseline TCR diversity was reportedly below that of healthy donors.

There was relapse after autologous stem cell transplantation in every patient, and there was variation in brentuximab vedotin exposure. In the case of this clone: Antigen: not known.

The CDR3 has 14 residues. V shed 4 bases, J shed 5 bases, and the junction held 7 bases outside the gene matches. Germline CDR1 is SGHRS and CDR2 is YFSETQ. TCRdb's copy holds only in-frame clones and misses some; the assay was immunoSEQ multiplex PCR. The sample holds approximately 26,000 clones; 81% are singletons and the top ten take about 19%. This material consisted of peripheral blood mononuclear cells (PBMCs), taken before the second cycle of nivolumab. The sequence was obtained from a human donor with classical Hodgkin lymphoma. The chain uses TRBV5-1 and TRBJ2-7; 9 nucleotides align to TRBD1. This CDR3 is CASSPGQGTDEQYF. The CDR3 region has the DNA TGCGCCAGCAGCCCGGGACAGGGCACTGACGAGCAGTACTTC. Looking up the rest from reference TRBV5-1 and TRBJ2-7 gives the full variable domain: KAGVTQTPRYLIKTRGQQVTLSCSPISGHRSVSWYQQTPGQGLQFLFEYFSETQRNKGNFPGRFSGRQFSNSRSEMNVSTLELGDSALYLCASSPGQGTDEQYFGPGTRLTVT.